The rows below give T cell receptor beta chains drawn from one sample of a study of Ad26.COV2.S vaccination and SARS-CoV-2 variants. The assay was immunoSEQ multiplex PCR, and TCRdb's table has in-frame clones only and misses some. The repertoire has roughly 300,000 clones, around 90% of them found once; the top ten carry around 6.4%. Sequencing was performed on peripheral blood, taken in a trial of Ad26.COV2.S vaccine versus placebo. The origin of the receptors is a person aged 18-65 years who received the Ad26.COV2.S COVID-19 vaccine or a placebo. CDR3s include the opening cysteine and the closing phenylalanine or tryptophan. D genes are given only for firm matches. Size is stated for part of the rows, as once, few or many counts, or as a class when the clone is expanded.

TRBD2,TRBJ2-3,once,TRBV5-8,CASSFGTSGPDTQYF,TGTGCCAGCAGCTTCGGGACTAGCGGCCCAGATACGCAGTATTTT
-,TRBJ1-5,-,TRBV9,CASSVGPVSDQPQHF,TGTGCCAGCAGCGTAGGGCCCGTATCGGATCAGCCCCAGCATTTT
TRBD1,TRBJ2-1,-,TRBV7-8,CASSADRGYYNEQFF,TGTGCCAGCAGCGCCGACAGGGGTTACTACAATGAGCAGTTCTTC
TRBD1,TRBJ2-5,few,TRBV27,CASSLFARGRLETQYF,TGTGCCAGCAGTTTATTCGCCAGGGGGCGCCTGGAGACCCAGTACTTC
TRBD1,TRBJ1-6,-,TRBV9,CASSPRDRQNSPLHF,TGTGCCAGCAGCCCCAGGGACAGACAAAATTCACCCCTCCACTTT
-,TRBJ2-2,-,TRBV11-2,CASSLSGRLVGELFF,TGTGCCAGCAGCTTATCGGGCCGGCTTGTCGGGGAGCTGTTTTTT
-,TRBJ2-7,-,TRBV11-3,CASSLGLGYEQYF,TGTGCCAGCAGCCTGGGGTTGGGCTACGAGCAGTACTTC
TRBD1,TRBJ2-5,-,TRBV2,CASSRGRQGPQETQYF,TGTGCCAGCAGTCGTGGGCGACAGGGCCCACAAGAGACCCAGTACTTC
-,TRBJ1-6,-,TRBV29-1,CSVPGGEGNSPLHF,TGCAGCGTCCCGGGAGGGGAAGGCAATTCACCCCTCCACTTT
TRBD2,TRBJ2-5,once,TRBV19,CASSATGTSKTQYF,TGTGCCAGTAGTGCGACCGGGACTAGTAAGACCCAGTACTTC
TRBD2,TRBJ2-7,-,TRBV30,CAWTGGQSSYEQYF,TGTGCCTGGACGGGAGGCCAGAGCTCCTACGAGCAGTACTTC
-,TRBJ1-1,-,TRBV15,CATSRDYRVGDTEAFF,TGTGCCACCAGCAGAGATTACAGGGTAGGGGACACTGAAGCTTTCTTT
-,TRBJ2-7,-,TRBV6-2/TRBV6-3,CASSHPGTYEQYF,TGTGCCAGCAGCCACCCTGGTACCTACGAGCAGTACTTC
-,TRBJ1-4,-,TRBV6-6,CASSDTGLEYEKLFF,TGTGCCAGCAGTGACACAGGGTTGGAGTATGAAAAACTGTTTTTT
-,TRBJ2-1,once,TRBV3-1/TRBV3-2,CASTQYGEENEQFF,TGTGCCAGCACCCAATATGGGGAGGAAAATGAGCAGTTCTTC
-,TRBJ2-1,-,TRBV5-1,CASRTGEYNEQFF,TGCGCCAGCAGGACAGGAGAGTACAATGAGCAGTTCTTC
-,TRBJ2-3,-,TRBV19,CASSDRSLGDTQYF,TGTGCCAGTAGTGACCGCTCCCTCGGGGATACGCAGTATTTT
TRBD1,TRBJ2-1,once,TRBV18,CASSPGQGDYNEQFF,TGTGCCAGCTCCCCGGGACAGGGTGACTACAATGAGCAGTTCTTC
-,TRBJ2-1,-,TRBV5-5,CASTSGALYEQFF,TGTGCCAGCACCTCGGGGGCATTGTATGAGCAGTTCTTC
TRBD2,TRBJ2-1,-,TRBV7-6,CASSLATASGGPLHEQFF,TGTGCCAGCAGCTTAGCAACCGCTAGCGGGGGCCCTCTGCATGAGCAGTTCTTC
TRBD2,TRBJ2-7,once,TRBV2,CASRQGTSRFEQYF,TGTGCCAGCCGTCAGGGGACTAGTAGGTTCGAGCAGTACTTC
TRBD1,TRBJ1-6,-,TRBV9,CASSARQGANYNSPLHF,TGTGCCAGCAGCGCACGACAGGGGGCAAACTATAATTCACCCCTCCACTTT
TRBD2,TRBJ2-1,-,TRBV3-1/TRBV3-2,CASSQASGGRDNEQFF,TGTGCCAGCAGCCAAGCAAGCGGGGGGCGAGACAATGAGCAGTTCTTC
-,TRBJ1-5,-,TRBV12-3/TRBV12-4,CASSSPNQPQHF,TGTGCCAGCAGTTCTCCAAATCAGCCCCAGCATTTT
-,TRBJ1-1,-,TRBV18,CASSPNYRVTEAFF,TGTGCCAGCTCACCAAATTACAGGGTCACTGAAGCTTTCTTT
TRBD2,TRBJ2-1,-,TRBV7-2,CASSTGLAGGVGDEQFF,TGTGCCAGCAGCACCGGACTAGCGGGGGGCGTGGGAGATGAGCAGTTCTTC
-,TRBJ1-1,-,TRBV11-2,CASSFLWNTEAFF,TGTGCCAGCAGCTTTTTATGGAACACTGAAGCTTTCTTT
TRBD1,TRBJ2-6,-,TRBV10-3,CAISPGTGSGANVLTF,TGTGCCATCAGTCCCGGGACAGGCTCTGGGGCCAACGTCCTGACTTTC
-,TRBJ1-1,-,TRBV27,CASSSHGASNTEAFF,TGTGCCAGCAGTTCACACGGAGCTTCGAACACTGAAGCTTTCTTT
-,TRBJ1-5,few,TRBV7-9,CASSPIGVNQPQHF,TGTGCCAGCAGCCCGATTGGGGTAAATCAGCCCCAGCATTTT
TRBD1,TRBJ1-2,-,TRBV6-4,CASSDNLGTGATPLYGYTF,TGTGCCAGCAGTGACAATTTGGGGACAGGGGCGACCCCCCTCTATGGCTACACCTTC
-,TRBJ1-2,-,TRBV7-2,CASSLGSSDRYGYTF,TGTGCCAGCAGCTTAGGATCCTCGGACCGCTATGGCTACACCTTC
-,TRBJ1-1,-,TRBV19,CASIWGVTEAFF,TGTGCCAGTATCTGGGGAGTCACTGAAGCTTTCTTT
-,TRBJ1-5,-,TRBV21-1,CASSKSASCSNQPQHF,TGTGCCAGCAGCAAGTCAGCTAGTTGCAGCAATCAGCCCCAGCATTTT
-,TRBJ2-1,once,TRBV7-2,CASSYPGFDEQFF,TGTGCCAGCAGCTACCCAGGGTTCGATGAGCAGTTCTTC
-,TRBJ2-1,-,TRBV6-2/TRBV6-3,CASSYSSGALPNEQFF,TGTGCCAGCAGTTACTCGAGCGGAGCGCTACCAAACGAGCAGTTCTTC
-,TRBJ1-1,-,TRBV5-1,CASSLQVTGTEAFF,TGCGCCAGCAGCTTGCAAGTGACGGGCACTGAAGCTTTCTTT
TRBD1,TRBJ2-7,-,TRBV7-3,CASSLTGTGAYEQYF,TGTGCCAGCAGCTTAACGGGGACAGGGGCCTACGAGCAGTACTTC
-,TRBJ2-5,few,TRBV18,CASSPRVDRADRQETQYF,TGTGCCAGCTCCCCACGAGTTGACCGGGCCGACAGACAAGAGACCCAGTACTTC
-,TRBJ1-5,-,TRBV19,CASSIDDGGNQPQHF,TGTGCCAGTAGTATAGATGACGGAGGGAATCAGCCCCAGCATTTT
TRBD1,TRBJ1-1,-,TRBV28,CASAKGRDRGPKEAFF,TGTGCCAGTGCAAAGGGTCGGGACAGGGGACCTAAAGAAGCTTTCTTT
-,TRBJ1-5,-,TRBV5-1,CASSLSGGRNQPQHF,TGCGCCAGCAGCTTATCCGGGGGACGAAATCAGCCCCAGCATTTT
TRBD1,TRBJ1-3,-,TRBV10-1,CASVQGAQGNTIYF,TGCGCCAGCGTACAGGGGGCTCAGGGAAACACCATATATTTT
-,TRBJ2-7,-,TRBV6-5,CASSSPGRVYEQYF,TGTGCCAGCAGCTCTCCGGGCAGGGTTTACGAGCAGTACTTC
TRBD1,TRBJ1-1,-,TRBV19,CASSTGTGRVTEAFF,TGTGCCAGTAGTACAGGGACAGGGCGGGTCACTGAAGCTTTCTTT
TRBD1,TRBJ2-2,few,TRBV5-1,CASRHQDRQGTGELFF,TGCGCCAGCAGGCATCAAGATAGACAGGGTACCGGGGAGCTGTTTTTT
-,TRBJ1-1,few,TRBV5-1,CASRLGQNTEAFF,TGCGCCAGCAGATTAGGACAGAACACTGAAGCTTTCTTT
TRBD1,TRBJ1-2,-,TRBV4-3,CASSQFAGQGLSGYTF,TGCGCCAGCAGCCAGTTCGCGGGACAGGGGTTGAGTGGCTACACCTTC